The 3 T cell receptor beta chains below come from one sample, sequenced in a study of blood T cell repertoires in COVID-19. Sequencing used immunoSEQ multiplex PCR; TCRdb keeps in-frame clones, though not all of them. The sample yields 70,000 or so clones, about 90% seen once. The sample taken for sequencing was peripheral blood. All receptors come from a woman aged 80 or older with active COVID-19.

The V gene is TRBV29-1, the J gene TRBJ2-4; a possible D gene is TRBD1 (6 bases). CDR1 is SQVTM, CDR2 ANQGSEA, per germline. Trimming removed 6 bases at V and 2 bases at J, with 11 bases between. The CDR3 contains 13 residues. The CDR3 DNA follows: TGCAGCGTACGAACAGGGTCCAAAAACATTCAGTACTTC. It yields the protein CSVRTGSKNIQYF.

This clone appeared once. The V and J genes are TRBV4-1 and TRBJ2-7; 10 bases are a match to TRBD2. The V and J ends lost 0 bases and 0 bases, in that order; junction bases with no gene match: 5. The CDR3 consists of 17 residues. Germline CDR1 is MGHRA and CDR2 is YSYEKL. In DNA form, the CDR3 reads TGCGCCAGCAGCCAAGATCGGGGGACTAGCGACTCCTACGAGCAGTACTTC. This codes for CASSQDRGTSDSYEQYF.

The chain employs TRBV4-1 and TRBJ2-7, with TRBD2 matching over 11 bases. The CDR3 contains 17 residues. With V trimmed by 3 bases and J by 5 bases, 12 bases remained unmatched. From germline, CDR1 is MGHRA and CDR2 YSYEKL. CDR3 amino acids: CASSHTFSGRAFNEQYF. CDR3 nucleotide sequence: TGCGCCAGCAGCCACACCTTTAGCGGGAGGGCCTTCAACGAGCAGTACTTC.